This TCR beta chain comes out of a study of Graves' ophthalmopathy and Graves' hyperthyroidism. In its sample, this clonotype was seen many times. No antigen is known for it. Scientists amplified the TCR beta CDR3 regions from RNA transcripts. HTBI primers were employed in first-round RT-PCR, then a second-round multiplex PCR followed. TCRdb recomputed calls from the multiplex PCR reads with MiXCR, one row per CDR3 protein. This table has hundreds of thousands of distinct CDR3 sequences, about 21% appearing once. The CDR3 is 15 amino acids. V gave up 3 bases and J gave up 0 bases, with 15 bases separating them. The germline gives CDR1 DFQATT, CDR2 SNEGSKA (reference sequence). General study findings and limits: In predicting ophthalmopathy progression, the model reached 70.59% sensitivity and around 72% specificity.

The sequence was obtained from a woman aged 18-29 years with stable Graves' hyperthyroidism. The specimen sequenced was peripheral blood. The chain joins TRBV20-1 to TRBJ2-7; no definite D call. The CDR3 DNA reads TGCAGTGCTAGGGTCATAGGGATGAGCTCCTACGAGCAGTACTTC. Its translation is CSARVIGMSSYEQYF.